A selection of T cell receptor beta chains follows, all from one sample in a study of CD8 T cells in ankylosing spondylitis. Using its own MiXCR run on the 5' RACE reads, TCRdb lists one record per CDR3 protein. The table records some 70,000 distinct CDR3 sequences, about 5% of them present only once. Sequences were obtained from blood, either unsorted or a sorted T cell fraction (not recorded which). The receptors originated from a male donor with ankylosing spondylitis or in good health (not recorded which). Each CDR3 is given with its conserved first and last residue. The order of the fields is D gene, J gene, V gene, CDR3 protein. The D gene is left open where the match is weak.

-,TRBJ1-1,TRBV20-1,CSALSEMNTEAFF
-,TRBJ2-2,TRBV7-7,CASSPGTVGELFF
-,TRBJ2-1,TRBV4-1,CASSQGRTRNNEQFF
-,TRBJ1-5,TRBV20-1,CSAGGPASYSNQPQHF
TRBD1,TRBJ1-5,TRBV7-8,CASSLGQGSNQPQHF
TRBD1,TRBJ1-3,TRBV7-6,CASSTYRGPGNTIYF
TRBD1,TRBJ1-5,TRBV7-8,CASSLRTGGSQPQHF
-,TRBJ2-1,TRBV29-1,CSVVGSSYNEQFF
-,TRBJ1-2,TRBV7-8,CASSLGVNYGYTF
-,TRBJ1-1,TRBV30,CAWSYRAEAFF
-,TRBJ2-1,TRBV19,CASGYNEQFF
-,TRBJ2-7,TRBV7-8,CASNINSYEQYF
-,TRBJ2-3,TRBV27,CASSLVGGGNSDTQYF
-,TRBJ2-1,TRBV3-1,CASSQGGGNEQFF
TRBD1,TRBJ1-6,TRBV27,CASSLGQGGSPLHF
-,TRBJ2-4,TRBV3-1,CASSQMGQNIQYF
TRBD1,TRBJ2-7,TRBV7-8,CASSLTLDRAVEQYF
TRBD2,TRBJ2-4,TRBV12-5,CASAFSGDAKNIQYF
-,TRBJ2-7,TRBV29-1,CSVEGRSGLGYEQYF
-,TRBJ1-2,TRBV20-1,CSARTELDGYTF
-,TRBJ2-1,TRBV12-3/TRBV12-4,CASGPQSSYNEQFF
TRBD2,TRBJ2-1,TRBV11-2,CASSVGGGGGKNEQFF